These 8 T cell receptor beta chains originate from one sample sequenced in a study of response to subunit inactivated influenza vaccine. MiXCR, run by TCRdb on the RT-PCR reads, gives a single entry per CDR3 protein. The sample contains about 150,000 distinct CDR3 sequences, approximately 12% of which appear only once. The material was CD8+ T cells sorted from PBMCs, obtained around 25 months after vaccination. These receptors came from a man in his fifties or sixties who received an inactivated influenza vaccine.

As for this clonotype: Since no conserved phenylalanine or tryptophan closes the CDR3, a read error is the likely cause. V usage is TRBV7-9 and J usage is TRBJ2-3; 13 bases match TRBD2. There are 15 residues in the CDR3. Germline-derived CDR1 and CDR2 are SEHNR and FQNEAQ (reference sequence). The junction had 1 base not matched to a gene; V was cut back by 4 bases and J by 3 bases. The CDR3 sequence is CASSWTSGGTDTQYL. CDR3 nucleotides: TGTGCCAGCAGCTGGACTAGCGGGGGAACAGATACGCAGTATTTG.

This clonotype was counted only a few times. This chain uses TRBV28 with TRBJ1-1; D gene uncertain. CDR3 length: 13 residues. Trimming left V 2 bases short and J 0 bases short, with 4 bases between. Per the germline V gene, CDR1 is MDHEN and CDR2 is SYDVKM. The DNA for the CDR3 is TGTGCCAGCAGTTTACTAATGAACACTGAAGCTTTCTTT. Its translation: CASSLLMNTEAFF.

The CDR3 nucleotides are TGTGCCAGCAGCTTGGTCAGGAACGAGCAGTACTTC. It translates to CASSLVRNEQYF. V gene TRBV5-6 combines with J gene TRBJ2-7; no definite D call. This CDR3 has 12 residues. Germline-derived CDR1 and CDR2 are SGHDT and YYEEEE. The V end lost 0 bases, the J end lost 5 bases, and 6 bases lay between the germline ends. Supplemented by reference TRBV5-6 and TRBJ2-7, the full variable domain reads DAGVTQSPTHLIKTRGQQVTLRCSPKSGHDTVSWYQQALGQGPQFIFQYYEEEERQRGNFPDRFSGHQFPNYSSELNVNALLLGDSALYLCASSLVRNEQYFGPGTRLTVT.

This clonotype appeared many times. V and J are TRBV12-3 or TRBV12-4 and TRBJ2-7, with D unclear. CDR3 size: 10 residues. With 5 bases removed from V and 8 bases from J, the gap between germline ends came to 7 bases. The CDR3 coding sequence is TGTGCCAGCAGTGACGCGAAGCAGTACTTC. This translates into CASSDAKQYF.

This chain uses TRBV7-3 with TRBJ1-1, with D perhaps TRBD1 (6 bases). CDR1 SGHTA and CDR2 FQGTGA come from the germline V gene. The CDR3 is 16 residues long. The V end was cut by 0 bases, the J end by 1 base, with 12 bases between. The CDR3 bases are TGTGCCAGCAGCTTAACGGATCAGACAGGGAACACTGAAGCTTTCTTT. This gives the protein CASSLTDQTGNTEAFF.

As concerns this clonotype: Since a much larger clone is just one base distant, this may be a read error. The V call is TRBV12-3 or TRBV12-4, the J call TRBJ2-7; a possible D gene is TRBD2 (7 bases). The CDR3 contains 14 residues. Trimming cost V 6 bases and J 2 bases, with 14 bases left between them. The CDR3 here is CASRERGGAYEQYF. CDR3 DNA sequence: TGTGCCAGCAGAGAAAGGGGGGGAGCCTACGAGCAGTACTTC.

This clonotype was seen a handful of times. This sequence joins TRBV2 and TRBJ2-5; perhaps TRBD1 as D (5 bases). CDR3 length: 15 residues. In germline, CDR1 is SNHLY, CDR2 FYNNEI. Trimming removed 1 base from V and 4 bases from J, with 13 bases in between. Written as DNA, the CDR3 is TGTGCCAGCAGTGAAGACCCCGGTAGGGGAGAGACCCAGTACTTC. It yields the protein CASSEDPGRGETQYF.

DNA for the CDR3: TGTGCCAGCAGCGTATCCCTGACAGTTGGGTCCGAAGCTTTCTTT. Translating it yields CASSVSLTVGSEAFF. V usage is TRBV9 and J usage is TRBJ1-1; D may be TRBD1 (5 bases). The ends were cut back, 1 base at V and 8 bases at J, with 18 bases in the middle. The CDR3 has 15 amino acids. Germline loops: CDR1 SGDLS, CDR2 YYNGEE. Drawing the rest from reference TRBV9 and TRBJ1-1, the complete variable domain is DSGVTQTPKHLITATGQRVTLRCSPRSGDLSVYWYQQSLDQGLQFLIQYYNGEERAKGNILERFSAQQFPDLHSELNLSSLELGDSALYFCASSVSLTVGSEAFFGQGTRLTVV.